Presented here are 27 T cell receptor beta chains from one specimen sequenced in a study of blood T cell repertoires in COVID-19. Clones were sequenced by immunoSEQ multiplex PCR, and TCRdb holds only the in-frame ones, with some missing. Of about 100,000 clones in the sample, about nine tenths were seen once. The specimen sequenced was peripheral blood. These receptors came from a man between 18 and 29 years old with COVID-19, enrolled during active disease.

This clone was observed a few times. The V and J genes are TRBV3-1 (or the pseudogene TRBV3-2) and TRBJ1-6, with D unresolved. CDR3 length: 14 amino acids. CDR1 is LGHDT and CDR2 is YNNKEL in the germline V gene (reference sequence). Trimming removed 1 base from V and 8 bases from J, with 9 bases in between. CDR3 sequence reads: CASSQARADSPLHF. In DNA, the CDR3 is TGTGCCAGCAGCCAAGCGAGGGCTGATTCACCCCTCCACTTT.

For this clone: Lacking the conserved final phenylalanine or tryptophan, this CDR3 likely reflects a read error. Because the CDR3's place on the DNA is in doubt, the DNA is left out and the CDR3 is given as listed by TCRdb. V usage is TRBV6-4 and J usage is TRBJ2-7; TRBD1, the D gene given by the table, was not confirmed from the DNA. Per germline, CDR1 MRHNA and CDR2 SNTAGT. The CDR3 comprises 12 residues, both ends counted. This CDR3 is CASSDSSSQGSL.

This chain joins TRBV24-1 and TRBJ2-3; D not certain. Germline lookup yields CDR1 KGHDR and CDR2 SFDVKD. The CDR3 length is 12 residues. Deletions cut 9 bases from V and 4 bases from J, with 10 bases between. The CDR3 DNA sequence: TGTGCCACCCGTGGAGATTCAGATACGCAGTATTTT. Translation: CATRGDSDTQYF.

This clone was picked up one time. The chain couples TRBV4-3 to TRBJ2-1; D is possibly TRBD2 (5 bases). The CDR3 sequence is 14 residues long. CDR1 is LGHNA, CDR2 YSLEER, per germline. Between the trimmed V and J ends, which lost 2 bases and 6 bases, there was a span of 11 bases. CDR3 nucleotides: TGCGCCAGCAGCCAATTGCTAGCAGGCAATGAGCAGTTCTTC. Translation: CASSQLLAGNEQFF.

V gene TRBV28 combines with J gene TRBJ2-7; D unresolved. CDR3 length: 11 residues. CDR1 MDHEN and CDR2 SYDVKM come from the germline V gene. V lost 6 bases and J lost 3, with 6 bases in between. CDR3: CASSLRYEQYF. The CDR3 DNA is TGTGCCAGCAGCCTGCGCTACGAGCAGTACTTC. The entire variable domain, with the rest obtained from reference TRBV28 and TRBJ2-7, is as follows: DVKVTQSSRYLVKRTGEKVFLECVQDMDHENMFWYRQDPGLGLRLIYFSYDVKMKEKGDIPEGYSVSREKKERFSLILESASTNQTSMYLCASSLRYEQYFGPGTRLTVT.

Details on this clone: One end of the junction does not line up with germline, which may come from a read error. V usage is TRBV27 and J usage is TRBJ1-4, with 9 bases that match TRBD1. This CDR3 is 16 amino acids long. Germline loops: CDR1 MNHEY, CDR2 SMNVEV (reference sequence). This CDR3 reads CASSPLVTGGYEKLLF. CDR3 bases: TGTGCCAGCAGTCCCCTTGTGACAGGGGGATACGAAAAACTGCTTTTT.

J is TRBJ2-2 and V is TRBV5-5; TRBD2 aligns across 9 bases. CDR3 length equals 17 residues. J lost 4 bases, V lost 1 base, and 8 bases had no gene match. The germline V gene has CDR1 SGHKS and CDR2 YYEKEE (reference sequence). The CDR3 loop is CASSLSASGMITGELFF. The CDR3 nucleotides are TGTGCCAGCAGCTTGTCCGCTAGCGGGATGATCACCGGGGAGCTGTTTTTT.

The chain joins TRBV28 to TRBJ2-1; 10 bases are a match to TRBD2. Germline assignment: CDR1 MDHEN and CDR2 SYDVKM. The CDR3 is 14 residues long. Unmatched junction bases numbered 6, after V lost 5 bases and J lost 8 bases. The CDR3: CASSLAGVLDEQFF. Written as DNA, the CDR3 is TGTGCCAGCAGTCTAGCGGGAGTTCTAGATGAGCAGTTCTTC.

This chain connects TRBV4-3 to TRBJ2-7; a weak D match, TRBD2 (6 bases). Germline V lookup: CDR1 LGHNA, CDR2 YSLEER. The CDR3 contains 15 residues. V was clipped by 0 bases and J by 0 bases, with 9 bases between them. The CDR3 sequence is CASSQEGLGSYEQYF. DNA of the CDR3: TGCGCCAGCAGCCAAGAGGGACTGGGCTCCTACGAGCAGTACTTC.

The rearrangement links TRBV11-3 to TRBJ1-1; tentative D call: TRBD1 (6 bases). V lost 4 bases and J 3 bases, leaving 9 bases between the germline ends. The CDR3 sequence is 13 residues long. CDR1 is SGHNT, CDR2 YENEEA, per germline. This CDR3 reads CASSSDSYTEAFF. Written as DNA, the CDR3 is TGTGCCAGCAGCTCGGACAGCTACACTGAAGCTTTCTTT.

The CDR3 spells CASAPRTQGTDTQYF. In DNA form, the CDR3 reads TGTGCCAGCGCTCCCCGGACCCAGGGGACAGATACGCAGTATTTT. The V and J genes are TRBV6-5 and TRBJ2-3; D is perhaps TRBD1 (6 bases). From germline, CDR1 is MNHEY and CDR2 SVGAGI. CDR3 length: 15 residues. The V end lost 8 bases, the J end lost 3 bases, and 18 bases lay between the germline ends.

The chain carries TRBV28 and TRBJ2-7; D uncertain. This CDR3 has 14 amino acids. Germline V gives CDR1 MDHEN, CDR2 SYDVKM. V shed 2 bases and J shed 2 bases, with 10 bases lying between them. This CDR3 is CASSLTVEAYEQYF. CDR3 bases: TGTGCCAGCAGTTTAACGGTAGAGGCCTACGAGCAGTACTTC.

This clone was detected only once. The gene calls are TRBV9 and TRBJ2-7; tentative D call: TRBD2 (6 bases). The V gene's germline CDR1 is SGDLS and CDR2 YYNGEE. Trimming removed 4 bases at V and 4 bases at J, with 12 bases between. The CDR3 length is 13 residues. This CDR3 reads CASSRGGGYEQYF. CDR3 DNA: TGTGCCAGCAGCCGCGGTGGGGGGTACGAGCAGTACTTC.

The V and J genes are TRBV7-9 and TRBJ2-7; a possible D gene is TRBD2 (6 bases). V lost 6 bases and J 2 bases, leaving 14 bases between the germline ends. The CDR3 runs to 14 residues. In germline, CDR1 is SEHNR, CDR2 FQNEAQ (reference sequence). Written as DNA, the CDR3 is TGTGCCAGCAGACCGGGACTCGCAACCTACGAGCAGTACTTC. Its protein product is CASRPGLATYEQYF.

This clone showed up just once. The chain couples TRBV10-2 to TRBJ2-7; D is perhaps TRBD2 (5 bases). This CDR3 is built from 13 residues. Trimming shortened V by 6 bases and J by 2 bases, and 11 bases separated the two germline ends. Germline V gene lookup returns CDR1 WSHSY and CDR2 SAAADI. The CDR3: CASSDYVAYEQYF. CDR3 bases: TGCGCCAGCAGCGACTATGTGGCCTACGAGCAGTACTTC.

This chain links TRBV28 with TRBJ2-7; TRBD2 agrees at 8 bases. The CDR3 extends over 14 amino acids. With V trimmed by 5 bases and J by 1 base, 4 bases remained unmatched. CDR1 and CDR2 from the germline V gene are MDHEN and SYDVKM. As DNA, the CDR3 is TGTGCCAGCAGTCTGAGCGGGAGTTCCTACGAGCAGTACTTC. Its translation is CASSLSGSSYEQYF. Based on the CDR3 plus reference TRBV28 and TRBJ2-7, the full variable domain is DVKVTQSSRYLVKRTGEKVFLECVQDMDHENMFWYRQDPGLGLRLIYFSYDVKMKEKGDIPEGYSVSREKKERFSLILESASTNQTSMYLCASSLSGSSYEQYFGPGTRLTVT.

Regarding this clone: Mismatch with germline at one junction end may stem from a read error. The chain recombines TRBV19 with TRBJ1-4, with D possibly being TRBD1 (5 bases). CDR3 size: 15 residues. CDR1 is LNHDA and CDR2 is SQIVND in the germline V gene (reference sequence). The CDR3 protein is CASSIAGRGNEKLLF. The CDR3 DNA reads as TGTGCCAGTAGTATTGCGGGACGGGGTAATGAAAAACTGCTTTTT. The full variable domain, with the rest looked up from reference TRBV19 and TRBJ1-4, is DGGITQSPKYLFRKEGQNVTLSCEQNLNHDAMYWYRQDPGQGLRLIYYSQIVNDFQKGDIAEGYSVSREKKESFPLTVTSAQKNPTAFYLCASSIAGRGNEKLLFGSGTQLSVL.

The rearrangement uses TRBV14 and TRBJ2-3; possible D gene TRBD2, 7 bases. The V gene lost 1 base and the J gene lost 2 bases, with 13 bases spanning the gap. The germline gives CDR1 SGHDN, CDR2 FVKESK. This CDR3 is built from 16 residues. The CDR3 nucleotides read TGTGCCAGCAGCCAAGGCGGGGGCGCTTTCACAGATACGCAGTATTTT. The encoded protein is CASSQGGGAFTDTQYF.

This clone occurred once. This chain uses TRBV28 with TRBJ1-1, with 8 bases identical to TRBD1. V shed 0 bases and J 3 bases; nucleotides not matched to a gene: 6. This CDR3 is 16 amino acids long. CDR1 and CDR2 (germline): MDHEN, SYDVKM. The CDR3 region has the DNA TGTGCCAGCAGTTTATGGGCCCAGGGGGCTGACACTGAAGCTTTCTTT. This sequence encodes CASSLWAQGADTEAFF.

This clone came up once. The V call is TRBV19, the J call TRBJ2-4; 9 positions agree with TRBD2. The CDR3 contains 16 residues. J lost 8 bases, V lost 3 bases, and 11 bases had no gene match. Germline V gene lookup returns CDR1 LNHDA and CDR2 SQIVND (reference sequence). The CDR3 here is CASSILMAGGRDIQYF. The CDR3 nucleotides read TGTGCCAGTAGTATTTTAATGGCGGGAGGGCGGGACATTCAGTACTTC.

V and J are TRBV27 and TRBJ2-2; TRBD2 agrees at 8 bases. The CDR3 spans 16 residues. Germline CDR1 MNHEY, CDR2 SMNVEV (reference sequence). Germline trimming cut 5 bases from V and 4 bases from J; bases unmatched to any gene: 9. The CDR3 DNA sequence: TGTGCCAGCAGTCCCGCAGGACTAGCCCGCACCGGGGAGCTGTTTTTT. Its protein is CASSPAGLARTGELFF.

This clone has only a few counts. The gene calls are TRBV7-2 and TRBJ2-5, with 7 bases identical to TRBD2. This CDR3 has 14 amino acids. The V and J ends lost 3 bases and 5 bases, in that order; junction bases with no gene match: 6. Germline V CDR1 and CDR2: SGHTA, FQGNSA. CDR3 nucleotide sequence: TGTGCCAGCAGCTTTCCGGGAGGTAGCGAGACCCAGTACTTC. Protein: CASSFPGGSETQYF.

This sequence joins TRBV6-5 and TRBJ1-2; a possible D gene is TRBD1 (6 bases). Trimming removed 6 bases at V and 8 bases at J, with 19 bases between. The CDR3 extends over 14 amino acids. The germline V gene has CDR1 MNHEY and CDR2 SVGAGI. CDR3 in amino acids: CASSPGQTLRGYTF. DNA for the CDR3: TGTGCCAGCAGCCCCGGACAGACTTTAAGGGGCTACACCTTC.

V gene TRBV7-7 combines with J gene TRBJ2-1, with 9 bases lining up with TRBD1. J lost 0 bases, V lost 6 bases, and 9 bases had no gene match. This CDR3 has 17 residues. The germline V gene encodes CDR1 SSHAT and CDR2 FNYEAQ (reference sequence). The CDR3 nucleotides read TGTGCCAGCAGAGCCATCGGACAGGGGAGCTCCTACAATGAGCAGTTCTTC. Protein product: CASRAIGQGSSYNEQFF.

The J gene is TRBJ2-7, the V gene TRBV9; D possibly corresponds to TRBD1 (6 bases). The V and J ends lost 4 bases and 4 bases respectively, with 15 bases between them. Germline V gene data show CDR1 as SGDLS and CDR2 as YYNGEE. The CDR3 has 14 amino acids. The CDR3 coding sequence is TGTGCCAGCAGCTCCTCGACAGGTGCATACGAGCAGTACTTC. This gives the protein CASSSSTGAYEQYF.

V is TRBV7-3 and J is TRBJ1-1; perhaps TRBD1 as D (6 bases). Trimming pared 5 bases from V and 1 base from J, leaving 8 bases between. This CDR3 is 13 amino acids long. Germline V gene sequence: CDR1 SGHTA, CDR2 FQGTGA. CDR3 sequence (DNA): TGTGCCAGCAGCCCGACAGGGAACACTGAAGCTTTCTTT. It encodes CASSPTGNTEAFF.

For this clone: One junction end does not reproduce the germline sequence, and a read error may be involved. The chain uses TRBV4-3 and TRBJ1-3; possible D gene TRBD1, 6 bases. The CDR3 runs 15 residues. Germline loops: CDR1 LGHNA, CDR2 YSLEER. CDR3 sequence: CASSQADSSENTIYF. The CDR3 DNA sequence: TGCGCCAGCAGCCAAGCGGACAGCTCTGAAAACACCATATATTTT.